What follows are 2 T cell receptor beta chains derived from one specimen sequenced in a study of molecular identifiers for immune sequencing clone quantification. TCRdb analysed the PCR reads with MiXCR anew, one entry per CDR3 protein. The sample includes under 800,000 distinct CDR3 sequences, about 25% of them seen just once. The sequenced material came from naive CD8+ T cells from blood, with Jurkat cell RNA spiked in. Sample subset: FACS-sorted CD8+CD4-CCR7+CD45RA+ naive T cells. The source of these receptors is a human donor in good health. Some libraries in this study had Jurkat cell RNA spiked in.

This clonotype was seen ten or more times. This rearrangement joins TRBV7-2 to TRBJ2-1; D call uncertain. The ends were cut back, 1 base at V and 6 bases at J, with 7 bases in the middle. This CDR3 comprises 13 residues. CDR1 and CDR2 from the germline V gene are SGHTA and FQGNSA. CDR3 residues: CASSLGLTNEQFF. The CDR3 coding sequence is TGTGCCAGCAGCTTAGGGCTGACCAATGAGCAGTTCTTC.

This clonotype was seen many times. For the CDR3, the DNA is TGCGCCAGCAGCCAAGCCGGGACAGGGCCCTACGAGCAGTACTTC. Translation: CASSQAGTGPYEQYF. J is TRBJ2-7 and V is TRBV4-1; 9 bases agree with TRBD1. V lost 1 base, J lost 2 bases, and 3 bases stayed unmatched. The CDR3 spans 15 residues. Germline-derived CDR1 and CDR2 are MGHRA and YSYEKL.